This paragraph covers one T cell receptor (beta chain) sequence. Its antigen is currently unknown. Sequencing used immunoSEQ multiplex PCR; TCRdb keeps in-frame clones, though not all of them. The sample contains about 140,000 clones, 70% to 80% of which appear only once. The CDR3 is 13 residues long. Germline CDR1 and CDR2: GTSNPN and SVGIG (reference sequence). Between the trimmed V and J ends, which lost 0 bases and 6 bases, there was a span of 12 bases. The sample originates from a study of cytotoxic CD8 clonotypes in ibrutinib-treated CLL. Study in general: Mean per-sample yields comprised about 280,000 productive templates and 94,082 productive rearrangements. Regarding the study as a whole: Clonality was higher at ibrutinib response and returned toward baseline at progression.

The sample here was PBMCs, taken after 12 months of ibrutinib treatment. The clonotype originates from a human donor with chronic lymphocytic leukemia. The V call is TRBV30, the J call TRBJ2-7; D is perhaps TRBD2 (6 bases). DNA of the CDR3: TGTGCCTGGAGTGTTGCGGGGAACGGCGAGCAGTACTTC. It translates to CAWSVAGNGEQYF.